This T cell receptor beta chain was identified during a study of blood T cell repertoires in COVID-19 (dated by TCRdb to 2018 to 2021). In terms of the full investigation: Collaborator samples came from the United States, Italy and Spain and covered acute and convalescent phases of COVID-19. The material from the prospective study consisted of cDNA or gDNA derived from T cells, B-cell-depleted T cells, or PBMCs. The dataset comprised deeply sampled blood TCRbeta repertoires from subjects exposed to, actively infected with, or recovered from COVID-19. The repertoires were released in a freely available public database meant as a resource for research on the immune response to SARS-CoV-2. The samples were drawn from the first 160 participants of the ongoing ImmuneRACE study and from some 1,300 subjects provided by 6 global collaborators. Sample metadata almost always included a de-identified subject ID, COVID-19 status, age in years and sex. HLA class I and class II types, where available, came from metadata supplied by the sample provider rather than from assay-based typing.

Each collaborating institution followed its own protocols to collect whole blood in K2EDTA tubes. For TCRbeta analysis, collaborators shipped samples as frozen whole blood, isolated PBMCs, or DNA extracted from either of those sample types. CDR1 and CDR2 were assigned from the germline V gene as SGHAT and FQNNGV. Relative to germline, V is 5 bases shorter and J is 5 bases shorter, with 8 bases between their ends. The CDR3 holds 12 amino acids from the cysteine to the phenylalanine. Here the CDR3 DNA is all that survives: 36 bases in frame from base 1. The immunoSEQ Assay, a bias-controlled multiplex PCR, was used to amplify TCRbeta CDR3 regions from genomic DNA. In the source study's methods: Within the assay, amplification of reference gene primers was used to estimate how many nucleated cells each sample contained. Sequence reads were collapsed and filtered to measure the absolute abundance of every unique TCRbeta CDR3 rearrangement. For each sample, productive Simpson clonality was calculated as the square root of Simpson's diversity index across productive rearrangements. TCRdb's version of the immuneACCESS table is confined to in-frame rearrangements and falls short of the full clone set. An unresolved V gene accounts for under half of the shortfall where checked; the remainder is of unknown origin. V and J calls and clone size come straight from that table; D and trimming were deduced from the DNA. For this sample the table gives 70,000 to 95,000 clones, of which 85% to 95% were detected only once. Roughly 5.9% of the sample rests with the top ten.

On the study overall, not on this receptor specifically: The quantity of clinical and demographic metadata differed by source and by participant and was supplied without curation.

Comment on this clone: Its target antigen remains unknown. The input lacks base qualities; no much larger clone sits a single base away.

Sequencing was performed on peripheral blood. The source of this sequence is a woman aged 60-75 years with active COVID-19. The chain is assembled from TRBV11-2 and TRBJ2-3; a confident D gene designation cannot be given. The CDR3 reads as follows: CASSLARDTQYF. The base sequence is TGTGCCAGCAGCCTCGCTAGAGATACGCAGTATTTT.